Described below is a single TCR beta chain sequence and its context. What antigen it recognizes has not been identified. Base qualities are not provided; no much larger clone lies one nucleotide away. Whole blood was collected in K2EDTA tubes by collaborating institutions according to the institutions' own protocols. For TCRbeta analysis, collaborators shipped samples as frozen whole blood, isolated PBMCs, or DNA extracted from either of those sample types. This sample stems from a study of blood T cell repertoires in COVID-19 (dated by TCRdb to the early 2020s). With respect to the entire study: Samples covering the acute and convalescent phases of COVID-19 were provided by collaborators in the United States, Italy and Spain. A de-identified subject ID, COVID-19 status, age in years and sex were almost always included in the sample metadata. A freely available public database, intended as a resource for researchers studying the immune response to SARS-CoV-2, is where the repertoires were released. The samples were drawn from the first 160 participants of the ongoing ImmuneRACE study and from about 1,200 subjects provided by 6 global collaborators. Subjects who had been exposed to COVID-19, were actively infected with it, or had recovered from it provided the deeply sampled blood TCRbeta repertoires that made up the dataset. The prospective study material was composed of cDNA or gDNA derived from T cells, B-cell-depleted T cells, or PBMCs. Where available, HLA class I and class II types were obtained from metadata supplied by the sample provider rather than from assay-based typing.

From V the trimming removes 3 bases and from J it removes 3 bases, while the gene matches leave 1 base of the junction unaccounted for. Sequences KGHSH (CDR1) and LQKENI (CDR2) are obtained from the germline V gene. From the cysteine through the phenylalanine, the CDR3 covers 14 amino acids. Of all the DNA, just the CDR3 is kept, 42 bases in frame from base 1. TCRbeta CDR3 regions were amplified from genomic DNA using the immunoSEQ Assay, a bias-controlled multiplex PCR. The study's own analysis went as follows. Nucleated cell counts per sample were estimated from amplification of reference gene primers within the assay. To quantify the absolute abundance of each unique TCRbeta CDR3 rearrangement, sequence reads were collapsed and filtered. For each sample, productive Simpson clonality was calculated as the square root of Simpson's diversity index over productive rearrangements. Not all clones reach the TCRdb copy of this immuneACCESS table, which keeps in-frame sequences only. Checked studies attribute under half of the gap to unresolved V genes and leave the rest unexplained. V and J calls and clone size come straight from that table; D and trimming were deduced from the DNA. The sample table lists around 150,000 clones, over 70% of them with a count of one. Clones ranked in the top ten supply more than 9% of the sample.

Results and caveats for the whole study, not just this receptor: Clinical and demographic metadata were provided uncurated, with the amount varying by source and participant.

Sequencing input: peripheral blood. The chain links TRBV18 with TRBJ2-7, and 11 junction bases match TRBD2. This sequence originates from a man in his sixties with active or convalescent COVID-19. The CDR3 protein is CASSPGTSGYEQYF. The sequenced DNA: TGTGCCAGCTCACCCGGGACTAGCGGCTACGAGCAGTACTTC.